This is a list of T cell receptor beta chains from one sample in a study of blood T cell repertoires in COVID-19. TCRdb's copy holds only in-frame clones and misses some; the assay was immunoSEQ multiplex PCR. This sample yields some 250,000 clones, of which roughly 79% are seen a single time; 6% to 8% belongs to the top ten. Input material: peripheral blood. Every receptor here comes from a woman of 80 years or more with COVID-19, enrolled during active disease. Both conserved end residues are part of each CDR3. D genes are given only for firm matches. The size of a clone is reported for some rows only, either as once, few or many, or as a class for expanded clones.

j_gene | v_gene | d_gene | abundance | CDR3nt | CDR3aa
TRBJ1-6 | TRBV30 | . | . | TGTGCCTGGAGTGCCGGTAGGAGGGGAAATTCACCCCTCCACTTT | CAWSAGRRGNSPLHF
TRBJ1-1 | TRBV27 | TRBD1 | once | TGTGCCAGCAGTTTCGACAGGGATACTGAAGCTTTCTTT | CASSFDRDTEAFF
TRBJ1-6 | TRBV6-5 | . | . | TGTGCCAGCAGGCCAGGGTTCCATAATTCACCCCTCCACTTT | CASRPGFHNSPLHF
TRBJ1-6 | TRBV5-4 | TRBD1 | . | TGTGCCAGCAGCGTGGGACAGGGTAGGGGTGGATCACCCCTCCACTTT | CASSVGQGRGGSPLHF
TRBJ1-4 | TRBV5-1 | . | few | TGCGCCAGCAGCCGTGGTTCGGAGCTTATGGAAAAACTGTTTTTT | CASSRGSELMEKLFF
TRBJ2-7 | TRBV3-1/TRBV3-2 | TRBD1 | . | TGTGCCAGCAGCCTACTGGGACAGGGCCTCCACGAGCAGTACTTC | CASSLLGQGLHEQYF
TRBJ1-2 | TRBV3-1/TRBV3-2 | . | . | TGTGCCAGCAGCCAAGCAACTCAGGGGTATGGCTACACCTTC | CASSQATQGYGYTF
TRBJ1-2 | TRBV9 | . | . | TGTGCCAGCAGCGTAGCTGCACAGGGTTATGGCTACACCTTC | CASSVAAQGYGYTF
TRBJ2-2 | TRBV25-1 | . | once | TGTGCCAGCAGTGGTAGGGGTCCCACCGGGGAGCTGTTTTTT | CASSGRGPTGELFF
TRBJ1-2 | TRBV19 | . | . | TGTGCCAGTAGTATAGACGGGGGAACCTATGGCTACACCTTC | CASSIDGGTYGYTF